Here is one T cell receptor (beta chain) with its context. The record originates from a study of blood T cell repertoires in COVID-19. Authors' analysis steps: Estimation of nucleated cell counts was performed using reference gene primer amplification. Clones were read by immunoSEQ multiplex PCR, and TCRdb kept only the in-frame ones, dropping some. Clone size and the V and J calls come from that table; the DNA yielded D and trimming. The data contain 390,000 or so clones, around 90% of them singletons. The ends lost 4 bases at V and 4 bases at J; junction bases unmatched: 8. Germline V gene lookup returns CDR1 MDHEN and CDR2 SYDVKM. The CDR3 is 15 residues long.

The V call is TRBV28, the J call TRBJ2-7, with 9 bases matching TRBD2. Input material: peripheral blood. The source is a young man with active or convalescent COVID-19. CDR3 bases: TGTGCCAGCAGTTCCCCGGGTAGCGGGGGTTACGAGCAGTACTTC. Its protein product is CASSSPGSGGYEQYF.